Listed below are T cell receptor beta chains from one sample, sequenced in a study of blood T cell repertoires in COVID-19. The assay was immunoSEQ multiplex PCR, and TCRdb's table has in-frame clones only and misses some. This table holds 300,000 to 400,000 clones, about nine tenths found once. Sequencing was performed on peripheral blood. The receptors here all came from a woman in her sixties or seventies with COVID-19, enrolled during active disease. Both conserved end residues are part of each CDR3. The D gene is left open where the match is weak. Expanded clones get a size class; other rows say once, few or many, or leave the size out.

TRBJ2-2	once	TRBD1	TRBV7-9	CASSFQGASNTGELFF	TGTGCCAGCAGCTTCCAGGGGGCATCGAACACCGGGGAGCTGTTTTTT
TRBJ1-6	.	.	TRBV2	CASAPRGQYNSPLHF	TGTGCCAGCGCACCCCGGGGACAATATAATTCACCCCTCCACTTT
TRBJ1-1	.	TRBD1	TRBV28	CASYSGQGDTEAFF	TGTGCCAGCTACTCAGGACAGGGGGACACTGAAGCTTTCTTT
TRBJ1-1	once	.	TRBV5-1	CASSLAVNTEAFF	TGCGCCAGCAGCTTGGCCGTGAACACTGAAGCTTTCTTT
TRBJ1-5	.	.	TRBV19	CASSIYGGDQPQHF	TGTGCCAGTAGTATATATGGGGGGGATCAGCCCCAGCATTTT
TRBJ1-1	once	.	TRBV4-3	CASSQGTGGPNTEAFF	TGCGCCAGCAGCCAAGGTACGGGGGGCCCGAACACTGAAGCTTTCTTT
TRBJ1-5	.	.	TRBV4-1	CASSQGGGSQPQHF	TGCGCCAGCAGCCAAGGAGGAGGGAGTCAGCCCCAGCATTTT
TRBJ2-7	.	TRBD2	TRBV28	CASSFGGEGYEQYF	TGTGCCAGCAGTTTCGGCGGGGAGGGGTACGAGCAGTACTTC
TRBJ1-4	once	TRBD1	TRBV5-1	CASSLGQGAGEKLFF	TGCGCCAGCAGCTTGGGGCAGGGGGCAGGGGAAAAACTGTTTTTT
TRBJ1-2	.	.	TRBV9	CASSVDSNGYTF	TGTGCCAGCAGCGTAGACAGTAATGGCTACACCTTC
TRBJ1-2	.	.	TRBV7-9	CASSLRGDYGYTF	TGTGCCAGCAGCTTGCGGGGGGACTATGGCTACACCTTC
TRBJ2-3	.	.	TRBV21-1	CASSKKGSTDTQYF	TGTGCCAGCAGCAAAAAGGGGAGCACAGATACGCAGTATTTT
TRBJ2-3	.	TRBD1	TRBV19	CARSDRDRGADTQYF	TGTGCCAGGAGTGACCGGGACAGGGGCGCAGATACGCAGTATTTT
TRBJ1-3	.	.	TRBV5-8	CASSLAGAVSGNTIYF	TGTGCCAGCAGCTTGGCAGGGGCCGTATCTGGAAACACCATATATTTT
TRBJ2-1	.	.	TRBV7-2	CASSLYYPPTYNEQFF	TGTGCCAGCAGCTTATACTACCCGCCCACCTACAATGAGCAGTTCTTC
TRBJ2-1	.	TRBD2	TRBV9	CASNGGVEYNEQFF	TGTGCCAGCAACGGGGGGGTTGAGTACAATGAGCAGTTCTTC
TRBJ1-1	.	.	TRBV29-1	CSVPPYGGSEAFF	TGCAGCGTTCCCCCTTACGGGGGTAGTGAAGCTTTCTTT
TRBJ2-5	.	.	TRBV5-1	CASSFGGGPAQETQYF	TGCGCCAGCAGCTTCGGAGGAGGACCGGCACAAGAGACCCAGTACTTC
TRBJ1-2	.	.	TRBV12-3/TRBV12-4	CVIRSYYGYTF	TGTGTCATCAGGAGCTACTATGGCTACACCTTC
TRBJ2-3	few	.	TRBV7-2	CASSLGGVGTDTQYF	TGTGCCAGCAGCTTAGGAGGTGTGGGCACAGATACGCAGTATTTT
TRBJ2-3	.	TRBD1	TRBV2	CASSDTGAMDTQYF	TGTGCCAGCAGTGACACAGGGGCAATGGATACGCAGTATTTT
TRBJ1-1	.	.	TRBV14	CASSQEAGGSSMNTEAFF	TGTGCCAGCAGCCAAGAGGCGGGGGGATCCTCCATGAACACTGAAGCTTTCTTT
TRBJ2-7	few	TRBD1	TRBV11-1	CASSSTADRDRYEQYF	TGTGCCAGCAGCTCAACGGCGGACAGGGACCGGTACGAGCAGTACTTC
TRBJ2-7	.	TRBD2	TRBV28	CASRLGGSGGISYEQYF	TGTGCCAGCAGATTGGGAGGGAGCGGGGGCATCTCCTACGAGCAGTACTTC
TRBJ2-7	.	.	TRBV15	CATSRDRSGSYEQYF	TGTGCCACCAGCAGAGATCGCAGCGGCTCCTACGAGCAGTACTTC
TRBJ2-7	.	TRBD1	TRBV3-1/TRBV3-2	CASSQDKGADEQYF	TGTGCCAGCAGCCAAGATAAGGGGGCTGACGAGCAGTACTTC
TRBJ1-1	.	TRBD1	TRBV4-2	CASSRRQGTEAFF	TGTGCCAGCAGCCGACGACAGGGGACTGAAGCTTTCTTT
TRBJ1-5	once	TRBD1	TRBV24-1	CATSDSGQGAQPQHF	TGTGCCACCAGTGACTCAGGACAGGGGGCTCAGCCCCAGCATTTT
TRBJ2-1	.	.	TRBV5-1	CASSWGGAGAYNEQFF	TGCGCCAGCAGCTGGGGTGGGGCAGGGGCCTACAATGAGCAGTTCTTC
TRBJ2-5	.	.	TRBV27	CASSLLRGLGETQYF	TGTGCCAGCAGTCTACTCCGAGGACTGGGGGAGACCCAGTACTTC
TRBJ1-1	.	.	TRBV5-1	CASSFGVGADTEAFF	TGCGCCAGCAGTTTTGGTGTGGGTGCGGACACTGAAGCTTTCTTT
TRBJ1-5	once	.	TRBV27	CASKGGLGQPQHF	TGTGCCAGCAAGGGGGGGCTGGGTCAGCCCCAGCATTTT
TRBJ2-5	.	.	TRBV10-3	CAIKGAQDGETQYF	TGTGCCATCAAAGGGGCGCAGGACGGAGAGACCCAGTACTTC
TRBJ1-3	.	.	TRBV30	CAWSPPSSGNTIYF	TGTGCCTGGAGTCCCCCGAGTTCTGGAAACACCATATATTTT
TRBJ2-7	.	.	TRBV28	CASSRGYEQYF	TGTGCCAGCAGTCGAGGCTACGAGCAGTACTTC
TRBJ2-3	.	.	TRBV5-1	CASSLGSGNADTQYF	TGCGCCAGCAGCTTGGGGTCAGGGAACGCAGATACGCAGTATTTT
TRBJ2-3	.	.	TRBV30	CAWSSRDATQYF	TGTGCCTGGAGCTCGCGGGACGCTACGCAGTATTTT
TRBJ2-1	.	TRBD2	TRBV10-3	CAISGTSGGPSYNEQFF	TGTGCCATCAGCGGGACTAGCGGGGGGCCGTCCTACAATGAGCAGTTCTTC
TRBJ2-7	.	.	TRBV18	CASSPGLVLRLEQYF	TGTGCCAGCTCACCAGGGCTCGTTTTAAGGCTCGAGCAGTACTTC
TRBJ1-5	.	TRBD1	TRBV27	CASRDRGGDQPQHF	TGTGCCAGCAGGGACAGGGGGGGCGATCAGCCCCAGCATTTT
TRBJ2-2	.	.	TRBV6-4	CASSGQQGPGELFF	TGTGCCAGCAGTGGTCAACAGGGTCCCGGGGAGCTGTTTTTT